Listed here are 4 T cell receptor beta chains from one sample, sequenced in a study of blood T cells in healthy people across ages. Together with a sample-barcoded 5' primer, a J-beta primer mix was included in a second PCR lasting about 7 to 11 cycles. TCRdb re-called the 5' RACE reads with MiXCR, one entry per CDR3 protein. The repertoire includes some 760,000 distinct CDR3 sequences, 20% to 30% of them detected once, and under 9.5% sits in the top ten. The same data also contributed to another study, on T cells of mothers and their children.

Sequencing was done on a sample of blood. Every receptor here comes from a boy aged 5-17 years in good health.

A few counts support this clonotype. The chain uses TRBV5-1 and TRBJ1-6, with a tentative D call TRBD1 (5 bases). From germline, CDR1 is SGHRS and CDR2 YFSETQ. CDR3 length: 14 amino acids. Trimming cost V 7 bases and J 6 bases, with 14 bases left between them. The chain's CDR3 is CASRKGSGNSPLHF. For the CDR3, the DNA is TGCGCCAGCCGAAAGGGGAGTGGTAATTCACCCCTCCACTTT.

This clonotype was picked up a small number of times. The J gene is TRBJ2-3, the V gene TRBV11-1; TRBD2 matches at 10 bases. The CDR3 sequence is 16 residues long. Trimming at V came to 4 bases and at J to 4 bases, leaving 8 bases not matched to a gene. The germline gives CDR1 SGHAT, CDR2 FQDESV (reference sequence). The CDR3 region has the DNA TGTGCCAGCAGCTGGGGGGCTAGCGGGAGCTCAGATACGCAGTATTTT. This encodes CASSWGASGSSDTQYF.

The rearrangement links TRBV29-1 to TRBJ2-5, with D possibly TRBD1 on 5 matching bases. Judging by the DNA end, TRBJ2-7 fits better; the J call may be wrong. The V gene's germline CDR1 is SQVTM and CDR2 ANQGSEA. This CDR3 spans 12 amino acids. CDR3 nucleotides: TGCAGCGCCGCGGACAACTCCTACGAGCAGTACTTC. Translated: CSAADNSYEQYF.

Here the CDR3 reads CASSENGGTYEQYF. CDR3 sequence (DNA): TGTGCCAGCAGCGAGAACGGGGGGACCTACGAGCAGTACTTC. This chain uses TRBV7-2 with TRBJ2-5; TRBD2 matches 7 bases. The DNA end lines up better with TRBJ2-7; the J call may be wrong. The CDR3 extends over 14 amino acids. CDR1 and CDR2 from the germline V gene are SGHTA and FQGNSA.